This TCR beta chain was retrieved from a study of technical replicates of blood from a handful of donors. Generated by immunoSEQ multiplex PCR, the TCRdb table keeps only in-frame clones and is missing some. The sample includes tens of thousands of clones, about 94% of them seen just once. This CDR3 is 16 amino acids long. After removal of 3 bases from V and 6 bases from J, the junction contained 11 bases not matched to a gene. Germline CDR1 is LNHDA and CDR2 is SQIVND (reference sequence). The receptor comes from a human donor in good health. Some clones in this sample may be carry-over from other donors' samples. Sample: PBMCs. The chain joins TRBV19 to TRBJ1-2, with 9 positions matching TRBD1. CDR3 amino acids: CASSMAVRQGGDGYTF. In DNA form, the CDR3 reads TGTGCCAGTAGTATGGCCGTCCGACAGGGGGGGGATGGCTACACCTTC. The full variable domain, rest sourced from reference TRBV19 and TRBJ1-2, is DGGITQSPKYLFRKEGQNVTLSCEQNLNHDAMYWYRQDPGQGLRLIYYSQIVNDFQKGDIAEGYSVSREKKESFPLTVTSAQKNPTAFYLCASSMAVRQGGDGYTFGSGTRLTVV.